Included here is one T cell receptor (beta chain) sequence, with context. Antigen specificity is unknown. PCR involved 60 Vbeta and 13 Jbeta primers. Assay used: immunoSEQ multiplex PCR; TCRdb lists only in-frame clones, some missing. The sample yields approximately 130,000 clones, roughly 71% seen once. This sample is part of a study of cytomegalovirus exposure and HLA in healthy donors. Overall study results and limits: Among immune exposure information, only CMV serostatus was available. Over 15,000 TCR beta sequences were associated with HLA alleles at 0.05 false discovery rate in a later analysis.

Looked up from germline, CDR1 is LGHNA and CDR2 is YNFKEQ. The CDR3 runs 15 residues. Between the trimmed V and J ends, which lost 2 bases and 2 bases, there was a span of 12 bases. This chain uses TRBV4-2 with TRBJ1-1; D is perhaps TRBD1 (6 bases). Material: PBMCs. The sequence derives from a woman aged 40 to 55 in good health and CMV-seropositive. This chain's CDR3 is CASSQFKQGNTEAFF. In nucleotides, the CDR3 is TGTGCCAGCAGCCAATTTAAACAGGGAAACACTGAAGCTTTCTTT.